This T cell receptor beta chain derives from a study of blood T cells in healthy people across ages. CDR1 SEHNR and CDR2 FQNEAQ come from the germline V gene (reference sequence). The CDR3 runs 14 residues. Trimming took 1 base from V and 5 from J, leaving 6 bases between them. As to this clonotype: The target antigen is unknown.

Next came a second PCR, run for roughly 6 to 11 cycles, which used a sample-barcoded 5' primer along with a J-beta primer mix. Paired-end reads containing CDR3 totaled no fewer than 2.5 million for each sample. TCRdb used MiXCR to reprocess the 5' RACE reads, holding one entry per CDR3 protein. The sample has about 620,000 distinct CDR3 sequences, around 52% seen once. Regarding the study as a whole: Because donor CMV status was unknown, expanded clonotype changes were possibly confounded. Unsorted PBMCs blocked a conclusive comparison of naive and antigen-experienced cells.

The clonotype comes from a woman of 80 years or more in good health. The genes are TRBV7-9 and TRBJ1-6; D not certain. The sequenced sample consisted of blood. This CDR3 reads CASSLEQNNSPLHF. For the CDR3, the DNA is TGTGCCAGCAGCTTAGAACAGAATAATTCACCCCTCCACTTT.